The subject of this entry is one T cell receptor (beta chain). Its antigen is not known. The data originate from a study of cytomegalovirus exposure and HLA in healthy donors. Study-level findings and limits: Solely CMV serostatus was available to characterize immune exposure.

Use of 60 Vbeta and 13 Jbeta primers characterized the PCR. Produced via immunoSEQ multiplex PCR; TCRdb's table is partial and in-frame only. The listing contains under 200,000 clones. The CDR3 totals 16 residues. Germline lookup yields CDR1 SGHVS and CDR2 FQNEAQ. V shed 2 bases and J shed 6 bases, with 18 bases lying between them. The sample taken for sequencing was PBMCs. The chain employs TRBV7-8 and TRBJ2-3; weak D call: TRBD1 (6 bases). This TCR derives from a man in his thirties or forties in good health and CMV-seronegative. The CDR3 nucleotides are TGTGCCAGCAGCTTATTACAGGGAAATATAGCGGATACGCAGTATTTT. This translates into CASSLLQGNIADTQYF.